These T cell receptor beta chains were read from a single sample in a study of T cells in Graves' hyperthyroidism and ophthalmopathy. TCRdb re-derived calls from the multiplex PCR reads in MiXCR, one entry per CDR3 protein. The table records approximately 430,000 distinct CDR3 sequences, about 15% of them present only once. Sequenced input: blood. The receptors come from a woman aged 18 to 35 with Graves' hyperthyroidism. CDR3s include the opening cysteine and the closing phenylalanine or tryptophan. D genes are given only for firm matches. The listing skips clone size in some rows; elsewhere it reads once, few, many or a size class.

DNA	CDR3	J	size	D	V
TGTGCCAGTAGCTATGCGGGGGGGACGAACACCGGGGAGCTGTTTTTT	CASSYAGGTNTGELFF	TRBJ2-2	many	TRBD2	TRBV19
TGTGCCAGCAGTTATTCAGCGGGGGGTTCCTACAATGAGCAGTTCTTC	CASSYSAGGSYNEQFF	TRBJ2-1	many	TRBD2	TRBV6-1
TGTGCCAGCAGGGGCGGGGATTGGGTTACAGATACGCAGTATTTT	CASRGGDWVTDTQYF	TRBJ2-3	-	-	TRBV25-1
TGTGCCAGTAATGGTCGATCGGGGGGCTCCACTGAAGCTTTCTTT	CASNGRSGGSTEAFF	TRBJ1-1	-	-	TRBV19
TGTGCCAGTAGTGTAGGCGACTACGAGCAGTACTTC	CASSVGDYEQYF	TRBJ2-7	-	-	TRBV19
TGTGCCAGCAGGCCTAGCGGGAGGGCAGATACGCAGTATTTT	CASRPSGRADTQYF	TRBJ2-3	-	TRBD2	TRBV12-3/TRBV12-4
TGTGCCAGCAGCTTAATGACTAGCACAGATACGCAGTATTTT	CASSLMTSTDTQYF	TRBJ2-3	many	-	TRBV11-3
TGCGCCAGCAGCTTGTCGGGCGGACTAGCGGGGGAGACCCAGTACTTC	CASSLSGGLAGETQYF	TRBJ2-5	many	TRBD2	TRBV5-1
TGTGCCAGCAAACCGACAGGGTCCCAAACTAATGAAAAACTGTTTTTT	CASKPTGSQTNEKLFF	TRBJ1-4	many	TRBD1	TRBV7-9
TGTGCCAGCAGTTACTCAGGGCCGGGCACTGAAGCTTTCTTT	CASSYSGPGTEAFF	TRBJ1-1	-	-	TRBV6-5
TGCGCCAGCAGCCCCCCACAGGGGACGGACCAGTACTTC	CASSPPQGTDQYF	TRBJ2-5	-	TRBD1	TRBV5-1
TGTGCCAGCAGTGAACAGGGGGTGAACACTGAAGCTTTCTTT	CASSEQGVNTEAFF	TRBJ1-1	-	TRBD1	TRBV2
TGTGCCAGCACGGAGGGGGTGAATAATCAGCCCCAGCATTTT	CASTEGVNNQPQHF	TRBJ1-5	many	-	TRBV12-3/TRBV12-4
TGCGCCAGCAGCCTTTATGTGGGACCTGAAAAACTGTTTTTT	CASSLYVGPEKLFF	TRBJ1-4	-	-	TRBV4-1
TGTGCCAGCAGTTCAATCCCCGGGGCCGTAGCCTATGGCTACACCTTC	CASSSIPGAVAYGYTF	TRBJ1-2	-	-	TRBV28
TGCGCCAGCAGCCAAGCGTCGGCAGGGACGTCTTCTGGAAACACCATATATTTT	CASSQASAGTSSGNTIYF	TRBJ1-3	-	-	TRBV4-1
TGTGCCAGCAGCCAGCGTTCGGGAAGTCAGGATGAGCAGTTCTTC	CASSQRSGSQDEQFF	TRBJ2-1	many	-	TRBV7-9
TGTGCCAGCAGTGCCCGGGGGTTGAACACTGAAGCTTTCTTT	CASSARGLNTEAFF	TRBJ1-1	-	-	TRBV9
TGTGCCAGCAAGGAGACACTGAACACCGGGGAGCTGTTTTTT	CASKETLNTGELFF	TRBJ2-2	many	-	TRBV7-3
TGTGCCAGCAGCTCTGTAGCGGGGCCGCTAGCCAAAAACATTCAGTACTTC	CASSSVAGPLAKNIQYF	TRBJ2-4	-	TRBD2	TRBV11-2
TGTGCCAGCAGCTTGGCAGGACCGACCTTTGTGGGAGGCTACACCTTC	CASSLAGPTFVGGYTF	TRBJ1-2	many	-	TRBV5-8
TGTGTCAGCAGCCAAGGGGTCAGCTTTAATTCACCCCTCCACTTT	CVSSQGVSFNSPLHF	TRBJ1-6	-	-	TRBV14
TGTGCCAGCGCGGATCAAGAGACCCAGTACTTC	CASADQETQYF	TRBJ2-5	many	-	TRBV12-3/TRBV12-4
TGTGCCAGCAGTCCCCCAGGTACCACTGAAGCTTTCTTT	CASSPPGTTEAFF	TRBJ1-1	many	-	TRBV6-1
TGTGCCAGCAGCTTAGGTCACAGGGGGGACTCCCGTTTTAGCACAGATACGCAGTATTTT	CASSLGHRGDSRFSTDTQYF	TRBJ2-3	once	TRBD1	TRBV7-9
TGCAGTGCCCCAAAGGCCCCGGTGTACGAGCAGTACTTC	CSAPKAPVYEQYF	TRBJ2-7	many	-	TRBV20-1
TGTGCCACCAGCAGAAGACAGCTCAATCAGCCCCAGCATTTT	CATSRRQLNQPQHF	TRBJ1-5	-	-	TRBV15
TGTGCCAGCAGTTTTACAGGTCTTAGCAATCAGCCCCAGCATTTT	CASSFTGLSNQPQHF	TRBJ1-5	many	-	TRBV27
TGTGCCAGCAGTGTAGGGGGGCCGGGACAGCCCCAGCATTTT	CASSVGGPGQPQHF	TRBJ1-5	few	-	TRBV28
TGCAGTGCTAGAGGTCGTAGCGGGAGCTCCGAGCAGTACTTC	CSARGRSGSSEQYF	TRBJ2-7	many	TRBD2	TRBV20-1
TGTGCCAGCAGTGACTCGTGGGAGGCCGGGGAGCTGTTTTTT	CASSDSWEAGELFF	TRBJ2-2	-	-	TRBV6-4
TGTGCCAGCAGTAGGCGTTCTGATGAGACCCAGTACTTC	CASSRRSDETQYF	TRBJ2-5	many	-	TRBV6-1
TGCGCCAGCAGCTCAGCGAGCACAGATACGCAGTATTTT	CASSSASTDTQYF	TRBJ2-3	many	-	TRBV5-1
TGTGCTAGTGGGCACCACCCGAGTGGGAGGCAGCCCCAGCATTTT	CASGHHPSGRQPQHF	TRBJ1-5	many	-	TRBV12-5
TGTGCCAGCTCTTCCGGACGACAGGGGAAGTCTTCTGCCGGGGAGCTGTTTTTT	CASSSGRQGKSSAGELFF	TRBJ2-2	-	TRBD1	TRBV18
TGTGCCTGGAGTGCGGCAGGGGGAATCTCTGGGGCCAACGTCCTGACTTTC	CAWSAAGGISGANVLTF	TRBJ2-6	few	TRBD1	TRBV30
TGTGCCAGCAGCCTTTTGAGTCAAGAGACCCAGTACTTC	CASSLLSQETQYF	TRBJ2-5	many	-	TRBV6-2/TRBV6-3
TGTGCCAGCAGTCCAATTGAGTATGGTGGCTTGGTTGCCAAAAACATTCAGTACTTC	CASSPIEYGGLVAKNIQYF	TRBJ2-4	once	-	TRBV28
TGTGCCAGTGGCACAACGGGGGAAGGCACCTACGAGCAGTACTTC	CASGTTGEGTYEQYF	TRBJ2-7	few	-	TRBV19
TGTGCCAGCAGCTTCGGGCCAAACTACGAGCAGTACTTC	CASSFGPNYEQYF	TRBJ2-7	few	-	TRBV5-5
TGTGCCAGCACCAAGGGGACGGAGCGTTATGGCTACACCTTC	CASTKGTERYGYTF	TRBJ1-2	many	-	TRBV6-1
TGTGCCAGCAGTTTAACCGGAGACAGCACAGATACGCAGTATTTT	CASSLTGDSTDTQYF	TRBJ2-3	few	-	TRBV28
TGTGCCAGCAGAGGTCGGAACAGGGGGATATACGAGCAGTACTTC	CASRGRNRGIYEQYF	TRBJ2-7	-	TRBD1	TRBV28
TGTGCCAGCAGTTACGTTAGGGTAAGGAACACTGAAGCTTTCTTT	CASSYVRVRNTEAFF	TRBJ1-1	-	-	TRBV6-5
TGTGCCACCAGTGATTTGGGGGATTCACCCCTCCACTTT	CATSDLGDSPLHF	TRBJ1-6	many	-	TRBV24-1
TGTGCCAGCAGCTTAGAAGGTCGGGAAAACATTCAGTACTTC	CASSLEGRENIQYF	TRBJ2-4	many	-	TRBV7-9
TGTGCCTGGACTGGGGGCCTGGACGAGCAGTACTTC	CAWTGGLDEQYF	TRBJ2-7	many	-	TRBV30
TGTGCCAGCAGTTTTTCGCAGGGGGTTAACAATGAGCAGTTCTTC	CASSFSQGVNNEQFF	TRBJ2-1	-	TRBD1	TRBV12-3/TRBV12-4
TGTGCCAGCAGGGACAGGGGGCACTCTGAAAAACTGTTTTTT	CASRDRGHSEKLFF	TRBJ1-4	many	TRBD1	TRBV28
TGTGCCAGCACCCGCCTCGACGGAACCTACGAGCAGTACTTC	CASTRLDGTYEQYF	TRBJ2-7	many	-	TRBV28
TGTGCCAGCAGCTTAATCGGGGGCTACGAGCAGTACTTC	CASSLIGGYEQYF	TRBJ2-7	many	-	TRBV7-3
TGTGCCAGCAGCTTAGACGGCAGGGGGAACACTGAAGCTTTCTTT	CASSLDGRGNTEAFF	TRBJ1-1	-	-	TRBV13
TGCAGTGCTAGTCTGAACGAGCAGTACTTC	CSASLNEQYF	TRBJ2-7	many	-	TRBV20-1
TGCGCCAGCAGTGACGCAGGGTACACTGAAGCTTTCTTT	CASSDAGYTEAFF	TRBJ1-1	-	-	TRBV5-1
TGTGCCAGCAGCTTAAAGGCGGACCACAGCTCCTACGAGCAGTACTTC	CASSLKADHSSYEQYF	TRBJ2-7	-	-	TRBV27
TGTGCCAGCAGCTTAGCAAGGAAAACTCAGGAGCAGTTCTTC	CASSLARKTQEQFF	TRBJ2-1	many	-	TRBV11-2
TGTGCCAGCAGTTCGGGCAGCGTATACAATGAGCAGTTCTTC	CASSSGSVYNEQFF	TRBJ2-1	many	-	TRBV28
TGTGCCAGCAGCGCCTACAGGGCCGGAAACACCATATATTTT	CASSAYRAGNTIYF	TRBJ1-3	many	-	TRBV7-8
TGTGCCAGCTCGGGGCTGGAGCAGTTCTTC	CASSGLEQFF	TRBJ2-1	many	-	TRBV2